One sample yielded the 7 T cell receptor beta chains listed below, sequenced in a study of T cell repertoires in cytomegalovirus infection. Using its own MiXCR run on the reads, TCRdb lists one record per CDR3 protein. The sample includes about 360,000 distinct CDR3 sequences, around a sixth of them seen just once. Sequencing was carried out using PBMCs. All receptors derive from a human donor in good health (CMV status not recorded). Some clones in this sample may be carry-over from other donors' samples.

This clonotype was seen ten or more times. The rearrangement links TRBV6-6 to TRBJ2-3; D not resolved. Germline V gene lookup returns CDR1 MNHNY and CDR2 SVGAGI (reference sequence). The length of the CDR3 is 14 residues. V dropped 2 bases and J dropped 14 bases, with 20 bases sitting between them. As DNA, the CDR3 is TGTGCCAGCAGTTACCCTCCCCGGGCCCCACCCTGGTATTTT. The encoded protein is CASSYPPRAPPWYF.

The V call is TRBV4-2, the J call TRBJ2-5; D unresolved. The CDR3 runs 13 residues. Trimming removed 1 base from V and 4 bases from J, with 7 bases in between. The germline V gene encodes CDR1 LGHNA and CDR2 YNFKEQ. CDR3 region: CASSQVHAETQYF. CDR3 in DNA: TGTGCCAGCAGCCAAGTCCACGCAGAGACCCAGTACTTC.

J is TRBJ2-3 and V is TRBV29-1; the D is unclear. The CDR3 spans 16 residues. V was clipped by 1 base and J by 0 bases, with 14 bases between them. The germline V gene encodes CDR1 SQVTM and CDR2 ANQGSEA. In DNA, the CDR3 is TGCAGCGTTGAAGTAGTAGGAGCCACTAGCACAGATACGCAGTATTTT. This codes for CSVEVVGATSTDTQYF.

Ten or more counts support this clonotype. The rearrangement links TRBV7-2 to TRBJ2-7; 8 bases align to TRBD2. The ends lost 2 bases at V and 2 bases at J; junction bases unmatched: 5. The CDR3 has 15 amino acids. Germline V gene sequence: CDR1 SGHTA, CDR2 FQGNSA. CDR3 bases: TGTGCCAGCAGCTTACGAGCGGGGGCGACCTACGAGCAGTACTTC. The encoded protein is CASSLRAGATYEQYF. Full variable domain (rest looked up from reference TRBV7-2 and TRBJ2-7): GAGVSQSPSNKVTEKGKDVELRCDPISGHTALYWYRQSLGQGLEFLIYFQGNSAPDKSGLPSDRFSAERTGGSVSTLTIQRTQQEDSAVYLCASSLRAGATYEQYFGPGTRLTVT.

In its sample, this clonotype was seen many times. The CDR3 DNA reads TGTGCCAGCAGTCCCTGGGACACCCTCGGAGGGGCCAACGTCCTGACTTTC. Protein product: CASSPWDTLGGANVLTF. The J gene is TRBJ2-6, the V gene TRBV6-1, with a possible D match to TRBD1 (6 bases). CDR1 and CDR2 from the germline V gene are MNHNS and SASEGT. The ends were cut back, 5 bases at V and 4 bases at J, with 18 bases in the middle. The CDR3 is made up of 17 amino acids.

This clonotype was recorded a few times. J is TRBJ2-3 and V is TRBV6-2 or TRBV6-3; D is uncertain. The germline V gene encodes CDR1 MNHEY and CDR2 SVGEGT. CDR3 size: 16 residues. V lost 2 bases and J 6 bases, leaving 18 bases between the germline ends. The CDR3 loop reads CASSYLTGFKADTQYF. The CDR3 DNA sequence: TGTGCCAGCAGTTACCTCACCGGATTCAAGGCGGATACGCAGTATTTT.

The chain uses TRBV5-1 and TRBJ2-5; D perhaps matches TRBD1 (5 bases). The germline gives CDR1 SGHRS, CDR2 YFSETQ. There are 14 residues in the CDR3. V was trimmed by 4 bases and J by 1 base, leaving 11 bases between them. DNA of the CDR3: TGCGCCAGCAGCCCGACAGACCCCCAAGAGACCCAGTACTTC. It encodes CASSPTDPQETQYF.